This TCR beta chain was profiled in a study of shared T cell receptors in the human thymus. This clone was seen once. Germline CDR1 reads KGHSH; CDR2 reads LQKENI. The CDR3 is 16 amino acids. V was trimmed by 6 bases and J by 5 bases, leaving 23 bases between them. TCRdb's table, derived via immunoSEQ multiplex PCR, lists solely in-frame clones and lacks some. In the table there are about 660,000 clones, over 75% of which are singletons. In addition, the sample was reused for a study of human thymus T cells. That paper adds: Donation was from healthy Finnish infants who were having corrective surgery that addressed congenital heart defects. Thymic tissue was derived from resections collected during corrective heart surgery. Thymic and blood repertoires appeared to display a bias in their usage of V and J genes.

The source is a boy younger than two with a congenital heart defect. This rearrangement joins TRBV18 to TRBJ2-7; maybe TRBD1 (6 bases). The material sequenced was thymocytes. DNA of the CDR3: TGTGCCAGCTCCCCTATCACCGAGAACAGGGCCCACGAGCAGTACTTC. This gives the protein CASSPITENRAHEQYF.